This entry is about one TCR beta chain. Its antigen remains unidentified. This entry comes from a study of CXCR3-negative and CXCR3-positive naive CD8 T cells. Whole-study results and caveats: Compared with CXCR3-negative naive cells, CXCR3-positive naive cells showed more hydrophobic TRB CDR3s.

Libraries were UMI-labeled 5' RACE TRB cDNA. TCRdb reprocessed the 5' RACE reads and keeps a single row for each CDR3 protein, giving no DNA. Its table records some 25,000 distinct CDR3 sequences. Germline V gene lookup returns CDR1 SGHTA and CDR2 FQGTGA. The CDR3 has 16 residues. The sample was naive CXCR3- CD8+ T cells from blood. Subset specified: CD45RO-CCR7+CD27+CD95- naive CD8+ T cells lacking CXCR3 (TNR3-). This sequence joins TRBV7-3 and TRBJ2-7; the D gene TCRdb calls, TRBD2, cannot be checked with no DNA. This clonotype was obtained from a human donor in good health. Some clones in this sample may be carry-over from other donors' samples. The CDR3 is CASSLSPLAGTYEQYF.